These T cell receptor beta chains were read from a single sample in a study of cytomegalovirus exposure and HLA in healthy donors. The data were produced by immunoSEQ multiplex PCR, yet TCRdb's version contains in-frame clones alone and is incomplete. The sample records 98,000 or so clones, around 79% being singletons. The sequenced sample was PBMCs. Receptor source: a man in his fifties or sixties in good health and CMV-seropositive. The CDR3 runs from the conserved cysteine through the conserved F or W. Not all rows give a size; the values are once, few, many and, for expanded clones, a class.

cdr3_aa,v_call,clone_size
CASSHRGLVEAFF,TRBV27,NA
CASSLRTSGGDTQYF,TRBV27,NA
CASSLVLGGDYEQYF,TRBV7-6,NA
CAETGDTEAFF,TRBV2,NA
CASSIELAKGPDTQYF,TRBV19,NA
CASSFGTVINEKLFF,TRBV7-6,NA
CASSLSPGLWALSNYGYTF,TRBV27,few
CASSAGQGAKNIQYF,TRBV2,NA
CASSPSTGAGNEQFF,TRBV18,few
CASSDTWDSPYGYTF,TRBV7-9,NA
CASRGRERSNQPQHF,TRBV10-1,NA
CSVEVSGVGEKLFF,TRBV29-1,NA
CASSRSGLAGASSTDTQYF,TRBV13,few
CASSPKRGATGYTF,TRBV19,NA
CASSLEQGGLFF,TRBV5-1,NA
CASSHQRGGATDTQYF,TRBV13,NA
CASSPRDSLREPQHF,TRBV27,NA
CASGGQVNTGELFF,TRBV28,NA
CASSISSSGQGHYGYTF,TRBV18,few
CASNLEGSNQPQHF,TRBV19,NA
CAWTGGGTDTQYF,TRBV30,NA
CASSSRQGMNTEAFF,TRBV5-1,NA
CSSSLRGYEQYF,TRBV7-9,NA
CASRNSGGPDYEQYF,TRBV6-5,NA
CASSPGVGQGGNQPQHF,TRBV4-2,NA
CASSYNRRGYTF,TRBV6-5,NA
CASSWGGRLYYGYTF,TRBV5-6,NA
CASSRTSPTDTQYF,TRBV7-2,NA
CSVEDSGETEKLFF,TRBV29-1,few
CASSVGPAGGLYEQYF,TRBV9,NA
CASSLSRGAGSAETQYF,TRBV5-1,once
CASPGQNTGELFF,TRBV7-7,NA
CATSTARGEDTQYF,TRBV15,once
CASSESATNEKLFF,TRBV5-1,NA
CASSLGDREGKAFF,TRBV28,NA
CASSRGGALDEQYF,TRBV4-1,NA
CASSHLAGGRETQYF,TRBV4-3,NA
CASSLGLTNTGELFF,TRBV5-4,NA
CASSLGLALGNEQFF,TRBV5-1,NA
CATAGSLDNSPLHF,TRBV7-8,NA
CASSQRAGYEQYF,TRBV4-3,NA
CASSPLSENTEAFF,TRBV18,NA
CASSLAPLGGSGGGNEQFF,TRBV7-6,NA
CASSPSGVSYEQYF,TRBV7-9,few
CASSSFRVQETQYF,TRBV27,NA
CASGLVRDTQYF,TRBV12-5,NA
CASSFVWGGNYGYTF,TRBV28,NA
CASSVLDYPPETQYF,TRBV2,NA
CASGQGSYEQYF,TRBV10-1,NA
CASSDSGRDTEAFF,TRBV6-4,once
CASSQSGQGNQPQHF,TRBV16,NA
CASSWGGGYEQYF,TRBV11-2,NA
CASSVQTMETQYF,TRBV6-6,NA
CASSLLPRAGNSPLHF,TRBV7-2,NA
CASRRGGLGNEQFF,TRBV2,NA
CASGLVVGTGGHEQYF,TRBV12-5,NA
CASSMPGMLNTEAFF,TRBV19,NA